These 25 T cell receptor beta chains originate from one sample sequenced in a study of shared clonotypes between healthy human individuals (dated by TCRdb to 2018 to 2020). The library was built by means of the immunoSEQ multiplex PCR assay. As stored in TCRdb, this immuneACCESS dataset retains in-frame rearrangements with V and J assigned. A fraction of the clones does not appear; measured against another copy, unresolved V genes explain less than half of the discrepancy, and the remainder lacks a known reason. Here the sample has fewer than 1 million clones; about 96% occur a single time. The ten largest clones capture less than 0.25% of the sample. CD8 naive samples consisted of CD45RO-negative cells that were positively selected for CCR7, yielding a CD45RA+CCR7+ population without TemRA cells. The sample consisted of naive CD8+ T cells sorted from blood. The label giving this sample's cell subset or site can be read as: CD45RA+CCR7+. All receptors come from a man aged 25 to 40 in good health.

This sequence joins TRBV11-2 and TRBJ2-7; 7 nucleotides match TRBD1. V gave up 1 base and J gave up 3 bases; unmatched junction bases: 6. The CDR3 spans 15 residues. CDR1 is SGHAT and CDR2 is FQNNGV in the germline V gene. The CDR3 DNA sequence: TGTGCCAGCAGCTTAGTCCCGGGACAGAGCTACGAGCAGTACTTC. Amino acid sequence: CASSLVPGQSYEQYF.

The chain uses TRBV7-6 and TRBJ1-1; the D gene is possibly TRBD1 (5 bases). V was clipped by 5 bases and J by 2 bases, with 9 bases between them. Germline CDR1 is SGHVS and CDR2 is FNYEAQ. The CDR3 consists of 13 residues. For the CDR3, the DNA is TGTGCCAGCAGCCGCAGGGTTAACACTGAAGCTTTCTTT. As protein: CASSRRVNTEAFF. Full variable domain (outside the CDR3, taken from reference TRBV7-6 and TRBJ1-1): GAGVSQSPRYKVTKRGQDVALRCDPISGHVSLYWYRQALGQGPEFLTYFNYEAQQDKSGLPNDRFSAERPEGSISTLTIQRTEQRDSAMYRCASSRRVNTEAFFGQGTRLTVV.

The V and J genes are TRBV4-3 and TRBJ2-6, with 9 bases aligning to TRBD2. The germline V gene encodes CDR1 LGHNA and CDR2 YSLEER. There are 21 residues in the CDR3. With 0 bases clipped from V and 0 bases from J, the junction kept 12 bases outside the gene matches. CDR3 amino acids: CASSQEGALAGFPSGANVLTF. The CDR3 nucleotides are TGCGCCAGCAGCCAAGAAGGGGCACTAGCGGGTTTTCCCTCTGGGGCCAACGTCCTGACTTTC.

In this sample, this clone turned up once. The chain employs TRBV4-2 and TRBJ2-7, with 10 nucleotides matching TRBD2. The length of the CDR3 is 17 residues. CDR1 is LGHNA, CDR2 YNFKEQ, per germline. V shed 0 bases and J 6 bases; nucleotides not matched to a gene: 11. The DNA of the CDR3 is TGTGCCAGCAGCCAAGATTTCCCTGTACCTAGCGGGAGCGAGCAGTACTTC. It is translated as CASSQDFPVPSGSEQYF.

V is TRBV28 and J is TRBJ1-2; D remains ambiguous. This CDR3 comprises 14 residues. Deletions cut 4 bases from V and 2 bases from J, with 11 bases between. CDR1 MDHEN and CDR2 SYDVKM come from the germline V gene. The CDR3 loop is CASSSNGVNYGYTF. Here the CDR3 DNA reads TGTGCCAGCAGTTCCAATGGGGTGAACTATGGCTACACCTTC.

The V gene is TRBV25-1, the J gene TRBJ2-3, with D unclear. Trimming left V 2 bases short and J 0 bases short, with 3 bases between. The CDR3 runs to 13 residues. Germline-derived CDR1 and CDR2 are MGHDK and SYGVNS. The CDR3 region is CASSELSTDTQYF. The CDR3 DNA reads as TGTGCCAGCAGTGAACTAAGCACAGATACGCAGTATTTT.

The CDR3 DNA is TGTGCCAGCAGCCCCAGACAGGTTGTATACGAGCAGTACTTC. It specifies CASSPRQVVYEQYF. The chain recombines TRBV7-8 with TRBJ2-7, with a possible D match to TRBD1 (6 bases). V lost 5 bases and J 4 bases, leaving 15 bases between the germline ends. The CDR3 spans 14 residues. Germline V lookup: CDR1 SGHVS, CDR2 FQNEAQ.

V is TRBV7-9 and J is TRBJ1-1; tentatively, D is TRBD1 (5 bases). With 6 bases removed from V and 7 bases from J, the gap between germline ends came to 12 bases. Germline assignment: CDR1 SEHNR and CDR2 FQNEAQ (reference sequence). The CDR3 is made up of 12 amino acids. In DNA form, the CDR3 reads TGTGCCAGCAGTGTAGGGGTTGTTGAAGCTTTCTTT. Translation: CASSVGVVEAFF.

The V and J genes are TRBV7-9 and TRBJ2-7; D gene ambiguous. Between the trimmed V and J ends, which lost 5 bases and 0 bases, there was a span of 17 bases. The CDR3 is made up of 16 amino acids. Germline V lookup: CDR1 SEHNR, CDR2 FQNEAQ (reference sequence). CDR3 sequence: CASSPAVGILSYEQYF. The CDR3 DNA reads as TGTGCCAGCAGCCCGGCCGTGGGTATACTCTCCTACGAGCAGTACTTC.

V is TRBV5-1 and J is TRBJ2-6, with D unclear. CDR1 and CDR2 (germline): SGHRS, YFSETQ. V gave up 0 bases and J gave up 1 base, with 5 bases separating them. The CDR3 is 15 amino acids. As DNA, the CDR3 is TGCGCCAGCAGCTTGGGCGTGTCTGGGGCCAACGTCCTGACTTTC. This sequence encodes CASSLGVSGANVLTF.

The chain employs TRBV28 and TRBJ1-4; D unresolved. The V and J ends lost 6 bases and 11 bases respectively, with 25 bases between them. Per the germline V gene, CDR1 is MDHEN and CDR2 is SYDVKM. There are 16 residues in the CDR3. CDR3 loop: CASSPRAAYERGKLFF. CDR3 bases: TGTGCCAGCAGCCCCCGAGCCGCCTATGAGAGAGGCAAACTGTTTTTT.

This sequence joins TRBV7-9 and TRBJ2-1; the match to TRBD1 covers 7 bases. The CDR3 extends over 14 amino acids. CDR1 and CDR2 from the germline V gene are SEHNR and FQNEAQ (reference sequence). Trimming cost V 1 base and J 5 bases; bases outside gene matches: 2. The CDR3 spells CASSLEGQNNEQFF. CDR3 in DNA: TGTGCCAGCAGCTTAGAGGGACAGAACAATGAGCAGTTCTTC.

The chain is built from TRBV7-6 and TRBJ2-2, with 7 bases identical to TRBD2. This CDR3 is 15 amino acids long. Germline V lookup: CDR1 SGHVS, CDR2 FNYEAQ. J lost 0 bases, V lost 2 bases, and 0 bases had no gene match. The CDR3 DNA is TGTGCCAGCAGCTTACTAGCGGCGAACACCGGGGAGCTGTTTTTT. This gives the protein CASSLLAANTGELFF.

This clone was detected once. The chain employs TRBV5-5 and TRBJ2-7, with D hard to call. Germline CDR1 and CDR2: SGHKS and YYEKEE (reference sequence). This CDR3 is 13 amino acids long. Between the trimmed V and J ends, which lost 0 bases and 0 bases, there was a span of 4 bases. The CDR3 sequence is CASSLASSYEQYF. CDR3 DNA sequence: TGTGCCAGCAGCTTGGCCAGCTCCTACGAGCAGTACTTC.

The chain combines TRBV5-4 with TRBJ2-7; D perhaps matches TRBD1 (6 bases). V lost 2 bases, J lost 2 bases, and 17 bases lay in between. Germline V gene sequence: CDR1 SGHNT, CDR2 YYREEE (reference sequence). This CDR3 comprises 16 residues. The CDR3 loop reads CASSFPGGDRPYEQYF. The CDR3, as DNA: TGTGCCAGCAGCTTCCCCGGTGGAGACAGGCCCTACGAGCAGTACTTC.

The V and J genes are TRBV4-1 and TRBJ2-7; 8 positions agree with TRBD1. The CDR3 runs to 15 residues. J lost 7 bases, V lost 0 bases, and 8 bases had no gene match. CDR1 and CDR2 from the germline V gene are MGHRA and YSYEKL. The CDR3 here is CASSQDTGGFREQYF. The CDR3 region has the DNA TGCGCCAGCAGCCAAGACACAGGGGGGTTTAGGGAGCAGTACTTC.

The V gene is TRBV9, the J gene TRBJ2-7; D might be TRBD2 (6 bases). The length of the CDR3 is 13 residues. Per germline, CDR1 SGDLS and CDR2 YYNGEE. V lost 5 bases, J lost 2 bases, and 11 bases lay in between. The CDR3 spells CASSYGLTYEQYF. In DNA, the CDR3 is TGTGCCAGCAGTTACGGACTAACCTACGAGCAGTACTTC.

This CDR3 is CASSLASVGSNEQFF. In DNA, the CDR3 is TGTGCCAGCAGCTTAGCTAGCGTAGGATCAAATGAGCAGTTCTTC. The chain carries TRBV7-8 and TRBJ2-1, with a tentative D call TRBD2 (5 bases). The CDR3 totals 15 residues. CDR1 and CDR2 (germline): SGHVS, FQNEAQ. The ends were cut back, 0 bases at V and 7 bases at J, with 13 bases in the middle.

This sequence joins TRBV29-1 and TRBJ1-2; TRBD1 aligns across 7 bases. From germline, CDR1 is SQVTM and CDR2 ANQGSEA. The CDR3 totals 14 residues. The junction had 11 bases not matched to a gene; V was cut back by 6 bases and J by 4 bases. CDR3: CSVGRDSPIYGYTF. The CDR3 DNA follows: TGCAGCGTCGGCCGGGACAGCCCCATCTATGGCTACACCTTC.

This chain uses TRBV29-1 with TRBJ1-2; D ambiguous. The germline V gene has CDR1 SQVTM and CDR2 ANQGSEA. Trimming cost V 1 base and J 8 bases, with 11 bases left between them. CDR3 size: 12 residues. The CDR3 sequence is CSVEARFGGYTF. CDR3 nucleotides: TGCAGCGTTGAAGCACGGTTCGGGGGCTACACCTTC.

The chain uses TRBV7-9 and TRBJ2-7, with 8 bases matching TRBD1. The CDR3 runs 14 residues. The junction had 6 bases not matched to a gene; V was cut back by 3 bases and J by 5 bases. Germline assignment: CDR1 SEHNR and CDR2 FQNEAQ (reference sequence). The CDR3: CASSFTGQGHEQYF. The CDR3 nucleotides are TGTGCCAGCAGCTTTACAGGACAGGGACACGAGCAGTACTTC.

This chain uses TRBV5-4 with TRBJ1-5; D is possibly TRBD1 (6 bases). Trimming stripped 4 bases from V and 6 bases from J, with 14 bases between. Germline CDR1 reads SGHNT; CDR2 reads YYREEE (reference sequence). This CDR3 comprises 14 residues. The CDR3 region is CASSPDRSGQPQHF. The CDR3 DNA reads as TGTGCCAGCAGCCCCGACAGGTCCGGTCAGCCCCAGCATTTT.

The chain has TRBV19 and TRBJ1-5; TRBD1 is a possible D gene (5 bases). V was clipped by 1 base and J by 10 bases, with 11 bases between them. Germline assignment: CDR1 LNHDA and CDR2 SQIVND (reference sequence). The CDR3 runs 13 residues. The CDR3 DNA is TGTGCCAGTAGTATAGGGCAGGGTGGACCCCAGCATTTT. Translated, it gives CASSIGQGGPQHF.

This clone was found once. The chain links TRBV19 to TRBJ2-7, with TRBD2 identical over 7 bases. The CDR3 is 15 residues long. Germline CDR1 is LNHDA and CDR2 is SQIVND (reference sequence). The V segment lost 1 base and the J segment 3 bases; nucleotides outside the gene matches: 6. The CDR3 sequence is CASSIAGGYNYEQYF. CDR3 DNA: TGTGCCAGTAGTATAGCCGGGGGGTATAACTACGAGCAGTACTTC.

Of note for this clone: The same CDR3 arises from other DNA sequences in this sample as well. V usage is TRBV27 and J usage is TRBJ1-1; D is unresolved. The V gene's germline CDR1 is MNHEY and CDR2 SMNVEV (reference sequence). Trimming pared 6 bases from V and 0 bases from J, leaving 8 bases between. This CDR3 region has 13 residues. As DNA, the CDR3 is TGTGCCAGCAGCCCCGGGTTGAACACTGAAGCTTTCTTT. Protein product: CASSPGLNTEAFF.